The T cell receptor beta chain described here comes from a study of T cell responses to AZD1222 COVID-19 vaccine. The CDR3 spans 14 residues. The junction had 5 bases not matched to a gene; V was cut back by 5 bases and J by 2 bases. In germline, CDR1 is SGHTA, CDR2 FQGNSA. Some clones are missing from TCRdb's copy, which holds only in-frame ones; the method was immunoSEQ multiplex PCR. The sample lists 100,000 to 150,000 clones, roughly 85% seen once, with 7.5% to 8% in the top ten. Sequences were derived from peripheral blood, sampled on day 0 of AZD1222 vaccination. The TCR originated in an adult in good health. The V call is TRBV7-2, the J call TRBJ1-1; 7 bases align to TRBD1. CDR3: CASSADRVNTEAFF. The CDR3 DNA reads TGTGCCAGCAGCGCTGACAGGGTTAACACTGAAGCTTTCTTT.